This TCR beta chain was captured in a study of cytomegalovirus exposure and HLA in healthy donors. General observations from the study: CMV serostatus was the only immune exposure information that was available. Rates of TCR association differed by HLA locus in a later analysis, with DRB1 highest and HLA-C lowest. V- and J-gene trimming of TCR beta was linked (in a later analysis) to a missense DCLRE1C variant.

The PCR made use of 60 Vbeta and 13 Jbeta primers. Produced via immunoSEQ multiplex PCR; TCRdb's table is partial and in-frame only. There are about 170,000 clones in the sample; about 73% occur only once, and roughly an eighth lies in the top ten. As regards this clone: Antigen specificity is unknown.

The CDR3 covers 16 residues. CDR1 and CDR2 (germline): MGHRA, YSYEKL. V was pared by 0 bases and J by 4 bases, with 3 bases of the junction left unmatched. This clonotype was sampled from a woman aged 45-65 years in good health and CMV-seropositive. This chain uses TRBV4-1 with TRBJ1-5; TRBD1 aligns across 10 bases. The material sequenced was PBMCs. As DNA, the CDR3 is TGCGCCAGCAGCCAAGACGACAGGGGGCGGAATCAGCCCCAGCATTTT. It yields the protein CASSQDDRGRNQPQHF.